The 18 T cell receptor beta chains in this list originate from one sample, sequenced in a study of CD8 T cells in Susac syndrome. Roughly 0.45 to 1 ug RNA was reverse transcribed with random hexamers. TCRdb used MiXCR to reprocess the immunoSEQ multiplex PCR reads, holding one entry per CDR3 protein. The data contain more than 150,000 distinct CDR3 sequences, roughly 95% of them singletons. Sequenced input: CD4+ T cells from PBMCs. All receptors come from a human donor with Susac syndrome.

This clonotype occurred once. The gene calls are TRBV5-1 and TRBJ1-1; D not resolved. The CDR3 runs 13 residues. The germline CDR1 and CDR2 sequences are SGHRS and YFSETQ. With 4 bases removed from V and 6 bases from J, the gap between germline ends came to 13 bases. The CDR3 nucleotides are TGCGCCAGCAGCATAGAGGACCGAGCTGAAGCTTTCTTT. Protein sequence: CASSIEDRAEAFF.

CDR3 DNA sequence: TGTGCCACCAGCAGAGGGGAAAGATTCGGCACCCAGCATTTT. This codes for CATSRGERFGTQHF. The chain has TRBV15 and TRBJ1-5; D is uncertain. This CDR3 region has 14 residues. Germline CDR1 reads LNHNV; CDR2 reads YYDKDF (reference sequence). The V end was cut by 1 base, the J end by 11 bases, with 15 bases between.

The chain links TRBV28 to TRBJ1-1; the D is unclear. Germline V gene lookup returns CDR1 MDHEN and CDR2 SYDVKM. Trimming cost V 7 bases and J 4 bases, with 10 bases left between them. The CDR3 is 12 residues long. The CDR3 region is CASTPRATEAFF. In nucleotides, the CDR3 is TGTGCCAGCACCCCTCGGGCCACTGAAGCTTTCTTT.

This sequence joins TRBV28 and TRBJ2-7, with D possibly TRBD2 on 6 matching bases. This CDR3 has 11 residues. V was clipped by 4 bases and J by 6 bases, with 7 bases between them. Germline lookup yields CDR1 MDHEN and CDR2 SYDVKM. The CDR3 DNA reads TGTGCCAGCAGTTGGCGGGGCGAGCAGTACTTC. Its protein is CASSWRGEQYF.

The gene calls are TRBV19 and TRBJ1-2, with 9 bases lining up with TRBD1. V was pared by 6 bases and J by 3 bases, with 11 bases of the junction left unmatched. The CDR3 has 16 amino acids. CDR1 is LNHDA, CDR2 SQIVND, per germline (reference sequence). The DNA for the CDR3 is TGTGCCAGTAGCTCACCAGCCGGACAGGGGCACTATGGCTACACCTTC. Translated, it gives CASSSPAGQGHYGYTF.

The chain couples TRBV20-1 to TRBJ2-1; D unresolved. Germline lookup yields CDR1 DFQATT and CDR2 SNEGSKA (reference sequence). V lost 3 bases and J 9 bases, leaving 15 bases between the germline ends. The CDR3 contains 13 residues. CDR3 nucleotide sequence: TGCAGTGCTAGTATCGGTAGGGTCGCTGAGCAGTTCTTC. Protein product: CSASIGRVAEQFF.

The J gene is TRBJ2-7, the V gene TRBV5-4, with 8 bases identical to TRBD2. Looked up from germline, CDR1 is SGHNT and CDR2 is YYREEE (reference sequence). The CDR3 contains 14 residues. V lost 0 bases and J lost 6; bases outside the gene matches: 5. The CDR3 spells CASSLGGGFGEQYF. In DNA, the CDR3 is TGTGCCAGCAGCTTGGGCGGGGGGTTTGGCGAGCAGTACTTC.

This clonotype was seen once. The V and J genes are TRBV14 and TRBJ2-5; TRBD2 might be the D (6 bases). The length of the CDR3 is 13 residues. V lost 6 bases and J 5 bases, leaving 13 bases between the germline ends. Germline V gives CDR1 SGHDN, CDR2 FVKESK. Here the CDR3 reads CASRAGGVETQYF. CDR3 bases: TGTGCCAGCAGGGCCGGGGGAGTGGAGACCCAGTACTTC.

CDR3 sequence (DNA): TGTGCCAGCAGCCGGCTAGTCAACACCGGGGAGCTGTTTTTT. It yields the protein CASSRLVNTGELFF. The V gene is TRBV7-8, the J gene TRBJ2-2; D is ambiguous. The CDR3 is made up of 14 amino acids. Germline CDR1 reads SGHVS; CDR2 reads FQNEAQ. Deletions cut 5 bases from V and 2 bases from J, with 9 bases between.

This chain connects TRBV7-9 to TRBJ1-2, with TRBD1 matching 7 bases. The CDR3 has 14 amino acids. V dropped 5 bases and J dropped 4; count of bases not matched to a gene: 7. Germline loops: CDR1 SEHNR, CDR2 FQNEAQ (reference sequence). DNA of the CDR3: TGTGCCAGCAGCCGGACAGGAATCTCCTATGGCTACACCTTC. This codes for CASSRTGISYGYTF.

This clonotype was seen just once. This sequence joins TRBV20-1 and TRBJ2-5; 7 bases match TRBD2. With 3 bases clipped from V and 0 bases from J, the junction kept 10 bases outside the gene matches. Germline CDR1 is DFQATT and CDR2 is SNEGSKA (reference sequence). The CDR3 sequence is 16 residues long. CDR3 residues: CSASPRASGYQETQYF. In nucleotides, the CDR3 is TGCAGTGCTAGCCCTAGGGCTAGCGGATACCAAGAGACCCAGTACTTC.

This sequence joins TRBV12-3 or TRBV12-4 and TRBJ1-6; D remains ambiguous. This CDR3 region has 13 residues. Trimming removed 6 bases from V and 7 bases from J, with 10 bases in between. The CDR3 here is CASSGRVNSPLHF. The DNA for the CDR3 is TGTGCCAGCAGCGGACGGGTAAATTCACCCCTCCACTTT.

The V call is TRBV12-3 or TRBV12-4, the J call TRBJ2-4, with a weak D call TRBD1 (5 bases). This CDR3 has 12 residues. Trimming pared 1 base from V and 12 bases from J, leaving 10 bases between. This CDR3 reads CASSLGGPSQYF. The CDR3 coding sequence is TGTGCCAGCAGTTTAGGGGGCCCCAGTCAGTACTTC.

The chain uses TRBV5-4 and TRBJ1-1; no firm D call. Per germline, CDR1 SGHNT and CDR2 YYREEE (reference sequence). V was trimmed by 5 bases and J by 1 base, leaving 12 bases between them. The CDR3 has 14 amino acids. The CDR3 DNA reads TGTGCCAGCAGTTTCCCAAAAGGGAACACTGAAGCTTTCTTT. This gives the protein CASSFPKGNTEAFF.

CDR3 in amino acids: CASTKRGQLNNEQFF. The CDR3 nucleotides read TGTGCCAGCACAAAACGGGGACAGTTGAACAATGAGCAGTTCTTC. The V call is TRBV27, the J call TRBJ2-1; 7 positions match TRBD1. Per germline, CDR1 MNHEY and CDR2 SMNVEV (reference sequence). The CDR3 consists of 15 residues. The trim removed 7 bases at V and 5 bases at J, leaving 11 bases unmatched.

This clonotype was counted once. This chain links TRBV4-3 with TRBJ1-3, with D possibly being TRBD1 (6 bases). V was clipped by 3 bases and J by 4 bases, with 13 bases between them. CDR1 and CDR2 from the germline V gene are LGHNA and YSLEER. This CDR3 is built from 15 residues. Written as DNA, the CDR3 is TGCGCCAGCAGCCACGCGGGGGGCCCGGGAAACACCATATATTTT. Amino acid sequence: CASSHAGGPGNTIYF.

This clonotype was counted once. The CDR3 nucleotides are TGTGCCAGCAGCCAACAGGCCCAAGAGACCCAGTACTTC. Residues: CASSQQAQETQYF. The gene calls are TRBV9 and TRBJ2-5; possible D gene TRBD1, 5 bases. This CDR3 is built from 13 residues. Germline CDR1 and CDR2: SGDLS and YYNGEE. Trimming removed 4 bases from V and 1 base from J, with 8 bases in between.

The V call is TRBV5-4, the J call TRBJ2-3, with 10 bases identical to TRBD2. The CDR3 extends over 15 amino acids. The junction had 7 bases not matched to a gene; V was cut back by 4 bases and J by 5 bases. In germline, CDR1 is SGHNT, CDR2 YYREEE (reference sequence). The CDR3 sequence is CASSRAGGSLDTQYF. In DNA form, the CDR3 reads TGTGCCAGCAGCCGAGCGGGGGGGTCCTTAGATACGCAGTATTTT.